Below are 28 T cell receptor beta chains sequenced from a single sample in a study of blood T cell repertoires in COVID-19. Profiling relied on immunoSEQ multiplex PCR, and the TCRdb table lists in-frame clones only, not all of them. The sample has 250,000 to 350,000 clones, around four fifths seen once. Sequenced sample: peripheral blood. All receptors derive from a woman between 50 and 59 years old with active or convalescent COVID-19.

Here the CDR3 reads CASSQVTGNEKLFF. CDR3 DNA: TGTGCCAGCAGCCAAGTAACAGGGAACGAAAAACTGTTTTTT. V is TRBV14 and J is TRBJ1-4, with D perhaps TRBD1 (6 bases). Per the germline V gene, CDR1 is SGHDN and CDR2 is FVKESK. V shed 1 base and J shed 8 bases, with 11 bases lying between them. The CDR3 is made up of 14 amino acids.

The J gene is TRBJ1-2, the V gene TRBV13; D is ambiguous. CDR1 and CDR2 from the germline V gene are PRHDT and FYEKMQ (reference sequence). V was trimmed by 1 base and J by 8 bases, leaving 14 bases between them. This CDR3 spans 14 amino acids. This CDR3 reads CASSLVHVAGGYTF. DNA of the CDR3: TGTGCCAGCAGCTTAGTCCATGTAGCTGGAGGCTACACCTTC.

The CDR3 spells CASSLRETTYEQYF. The CDR3 DNA sequence: TGTGCCAGCAGTTTAAGGGAGACCACCTACGAGCAGTACTTC. V is TRBV27 and J is TRBJ2-7; D is possibly TRBD2 (5 bases). V was cut by 2 bases and J by 2 bases, with 10 bases left in between. Germline V gives CDR1 MNHEY, CDR2 SMNVEV (reference sequence). This CDR3 contains 14 residues.

The genes are TRBV4-1 and TRBJ2-7; 9 positions agree with TRBD2. This CDR3 region has 16 residues. Trimming cost V 1 base and J 2 bases; bases outside gene matches: 6. CDR1 is MGHRA, CDR2 YSYEKL, per germline. For the CDR3, the DNA is TGCGCCAGCAGCCAAGGCGGAGCGGGAGGCACCTACGAGCAGTACTTC. It is translated as CASSQGGAGGTYEQYF.

J is TRBJ2-1 and V is TRBV7-8, with 9 bases matching TRBD2. Per the germline V gene, CDR1 is SGHVS and CDR2 is FQNEAQ. J lost 5 bases, V lost 3 bases, and 5 bases had no gene match. The CDR3 is made up of 15 amino acids. CDR3 residues: CASSFLAGDNNEQFF. CDR3 bases: TGTGCCAGCAGCTTCTTAGCGGGAGACAACAATGAGCAGTTCTTC.

V usage is TRBV30 and J usage is TRBJ2-7; 7 positions match TRBD1. The germline gives CDR1 GTSNPN, CDR2 SVGIG (reference sequence). CDR3 length: 12 residues. The V and J ends lost 5 bases and 5 bases, in that order; junction bases with no gene match: 6. The CDR3: CAWGDSFNEQYF. CDR3 nucleotides: TGTGCCTGGGGGGACAGCTTCAACGAGCAGTACTTC.

This clone has more than one count but fewer than ten. The chain links TRBV11-2 to TRBJ1-1, with a tentative D call TRBD1 (5 bases). Germline-derived CDR1 and CDR2 are SGHAT and FQNNGV. The CDR3 is made up of 15 amino acids. Trimming removed 5 bases at V and 0 bases at J, with 13 bases between. The CDR3 here is CASSPGRGMNTEAFF. In DNA form, the CDR3 reads TGTGCCAGCAGCCCGGGGAGGGGCATGAACACTGAAGCTTTCTTT.

This chain uses TRBV4-1 with TRBJ2-7; weak D call: TRBD2 (5 bases). CDR3 length: 14 residues. With 4 bases removed from V and 3 bases from J, the gap between germline ends came to 13 bases. The germline CDR1 and CDR2 sequences are MGHRA and YSYEKL. CDR3 sequence (DNA): TGCGCCAGCAGCCTCCAGGAGGCGGACTACGAGCAGTACTTC. Translation: CASSLQEADYEQYF.

V is TRBV30 and J is TRBJ2-1, with 9 bases matching TRBD2. Germline lookup yields CDR1 GTSNPN and CDR2 SVGIG (reference sequence). The CDR3 loop spans 13 amino acids. V lost 4 bases to trimming and J lost 9 bases; unmatched junction nucleotides: 7. The CDR3 region has the DNA TGTGCCTGGATTTGGCGGGAGGGGAGTGAGCAGTTCTTC. This gives the protein CAWIWREGSEQFF.

As concerns this clone: The sample carries other DNA sequences with the same CDR3. CDR3 in amino acids: CASSRDRGNYGYTF. The CDR3 bases are TGTGCCAGCAGTCGGGACAGGGGGAACTATGGCTACACCTTC. The chain joins TRBV6-5 to TRBJ1-2; 11 bases align to TRBD1. J lost 2 bases, V lost 5 bases, and 1 base had no gene match. CDR1 is MNHEY and CDR2 is SVGAGI in the germline V gene. This CDR3 comprises 14 residues.

The chain couples TRBV28 to TRBJ1-2; 9 bases line up with TRBD1. J gave up 8 bases and V 7 bases, and 11 bases lay outside the gene matches. CDR1 and CDR2 from the germline V gene are MDHEN and SYDVKM. This CDR3 comprises 14 residues. Here the CDR3 reads CASNSRDRELGYTF. The DNA of the CDR3 is TGTGCCAGCAACTCCCGGGACAGGGAACTAGGCTACACCTTC.

The chain links TRBV28 to TRBJ2-7; 7 bases are shared with TRBD2. The V gene end was trimmed by 3 bases and the J gene end by 4 bases; junction bases not matched to a gene: 9. Germline CDR1 reads MDHEN; CDR2 reads SYDVKM. There are 15 residues in the CDR3. The CDR3 loop reads CASSFIQREGYEQYF. The CDR3 DNA is TGTGCCAGCAGTTTCATCCAGCGGGAAGGGTACGAGCAGTACTTC.

Comments on this clone: A read error may explain this, as a much larger clone is one base away. The V and J genes are TRBV19 and TRBJ1-5; D is unclear. The V end lost 7 bases, the J end lost 2 bases, and 6 bases lay between the germline ends. CDR1 and CDR2 (germline): LNHDA, SQIVND (reference sequence). The CDR3 contains 12 residues. CDR3 loop: CASTTGNQPQHF. The CDR3 nucleotides read TGTGCCAGTACAACTGGCAATCAGCCCCAGCATTTT.

The chain links TRBV16 to TRBJ1-2, with 8 bases fitting TRBD1. Trimming removed 2 bases from V and 1 base from J; junction bases left unmatched: 0. This CDR3 is built from 14 residues. Germline V gives CDR1 KGHSY, CDR2 FQNENV. The CDR3 DNA reads TGTGCCAGCAGCCAAGACAGGGGTAACTATGGCTACACCTTC. The encoded protein is CASSQDRGNYGYTF.

The chain is built from TRBV18 and TRBJ1-5; D ambiguous. The CDR3 covers 13 residues. Germline V gives CDR1 KGHSH, CDR2 LQKENI. V was trimmed by 5 bases and J by 4 bases, leaving 9 bases between them. CDR3 amino acids: CASSYDGNQPQHF. CDR3 bases: TGTGCCAGCTCATACGACGGGAATCAGCCCCAGCATTTT.

The V gene is TRBV27, the J gene TRBJ1-2; D gene unclear. Trimming pared 6 bases from V and 4 bases from J, leaving 15 bases between. CDR3 length: 14 residues. Germline CDR1 is MNHEY and CDR2 is SMNVEV (reference sequence). The DNA of the CDR3 is TGTGCCAGCAGCAGGTCCGCAGTGGGCTATGGCTACACCTTC. It codes for CASSRSAVGYGYTF.

The rearrangement uses TRBV7-8 and TRBJ1-3; tentatively, D is TRBD1 (5 bases). V was trimmed by 4 bases and J by 3 bases, leaving 16 bases between them. There are 16 residues in the CDR3. Per the germline V gene, CDR1 is SGHVS and CDR2 is FQNEAQ. The CDR3 sequence: CASSSTRVVVGNTIYF. CDR3 bases: TGTGCCAGCAGCTCAACCAGGGTTGTAGTTGGAAACACCATATATTTT.

The chain is built from TRBV19 and TRBJ1-5, with 7 bases fitting TRBD1. Germline-derived CDR1 and CDR2 are LNHDA and SQIVND (reference sequence). This CDR3 contains 15 residues. V lost 1 base to trimming and J lost 10 bases; unmatched junction nucleotides: 10. The CDR3 is CASSIGQGTIEPQHF. CDR3 bases: TGTGCCAGTAGTATAGGACAGGGTACGATTGAACCCCAGCATTTT.

The chain couples TRBV12-3 or TRBV12-4 to TRBJ2-7; D call uncertain. Trimming removed 0 bases from V and 1 base from J, with 4 bases in between. This CDR3 region has 13 residues. The CDR3 bases are TGTGCCAGCAGTTTAGCCCAATCCTACGAGCAGTACTTC. It yields the protein CASSLAQSYEQYF.

The V and J genes are TRBV19 and TRBJ2-5; 7 nucleotides match TRBD1. This CDR3 region has 15 residues. The V and J ends lost 3 bases and 2 bases, in that order; junction bases with no gene match: 6. The germline gives CDR1 LNHDA, CDR2 SQIVND (reference sequence). The CDR3 region is CASSIRGQPQETQYF. The CDR3, as DNA: TGTGCCAGTAGTATCAGGGGACAGCCTCAAGAGACCCAGTACTTC.

The rearrangement joins TRBV6-6 to TRBJ1-1, with D tentatively TRBD1 (6 bases). The V and J ends lost 9 bases and 3 bases respectively, with 14 bases between them. Germline V lookup: CDR1 MNHNY, CDR2 SVGAGI (reference sequence). The length of the CDR3 is 13 residues. The CDR3 DNA reads as TGTGCCAGTCTCGGGGGGCGGGACACTGAAGCTTTCTTT. It translates to CASLGGRDTEAFF.

The gene calls are TRBV25-1 and TRBJ1-2; 7 bases fit TRBD1. With 4 bases clipped from V and 8 bases from J, the junction kept 10 bases outside the gene matches. The germline gives CDR1 MGHDK, CDR2 SYGVNS. CDR3 size: 14 residues. CDR3 in DNA: TGTGCCAGCAGTGTCTTGACAGGGCATAAGGGCTACACCTTC. Amino acids: CASSVLTGHKGYTF.

The genes are TRBV6-1 and TRBJ1-3, with D unresolved. The CDR3 has 14 amino acids. Germline CDR1 reads MNHNS; CDR2 reads SASEGT. V lost 2 bases and J lost 3, with 8 bases in between. The CDR3 here is CASSEYGFGNTIYF. CDR3 coding DNA: TGTGCCAGCAGTGAATACGGTTTTGGAAACACCATATATTTT.

This clone appeared a single time. The chain couples TRBV18 to TRBJ2-1; a weak D match, TRBD1 (5 bases). The CDR3 is 11 residues long. V was shortened by 3 bases and J by 10 bases, with 7 bases between the two germline ends. Looked up from germline, CDR1 is KGHSH and CDR2 is LQKENI. CDR3 residues: CASSPGAEQFF. The CDR3 coding sequence is TGTGCCAGCTCACCTGGGGCAGAGCAGTTCTTC.

This rearrangement joins TRBV21-1 to TRBJ2-5; the DNA was not compared with TRBD1, the D call given in the table. TRBV21-1 is described as a pseudogene. The CDR3 extends over 12 amino acids. The CDR3 loop reads CASSNRRETQYF. The DNA of the CDR3 is TGTGCCAGCAGCAACCGCAGGGAGACCCAGTACTTC.

The chain has TRBV5-4 and TRBJ2-3, with 8 bases that match TRBD1. CDR1 is SGHNT and CDR2 is YYREEE in the germline V gene (reference sequence). This CDR3 has 15 amino acids. The J segment lost 6 bases and the V segment lost 4 bases, leaving 10 bases of the junction unmatched. The DNA for the CDR3 is TGTGCCAGCAGCCCCCAACTGACAGGGGCCGATACGCAGTATTTT. Translating it yields CASSPQLTGADTQYF.

The chain carries TRBV21-1 and TRBJ2-3; the table names TRBD1, a call not compared with the DNA. TRBV21-1 has pseudogene status. The CDR3 runs to 14 residues. The CDR3 reads CASPRQVSTDTQYF. DNA for the CDR3: TGTGCCAGCCCCCGGCAGGTGAGCACAGATACGCAGTATTTT.

V usage is TRBV7-3 and J usage is TRBJ2-1; 7 nucleotides match TRBD2. Germline CDR1 SGHTA, CDR2 FQGTGA. The CDR3 is 15 residues long. V shed 3 bases, J shed 2 bases, and the junction held 4 bases outside the gene matches. CDR3 in DNA: TGTGCCAGCAGCTTGTCTGCGGGAGCCTACAATGAGCAGTTCTTC. Translated, it gives CASSLSAGAYNEQFF.